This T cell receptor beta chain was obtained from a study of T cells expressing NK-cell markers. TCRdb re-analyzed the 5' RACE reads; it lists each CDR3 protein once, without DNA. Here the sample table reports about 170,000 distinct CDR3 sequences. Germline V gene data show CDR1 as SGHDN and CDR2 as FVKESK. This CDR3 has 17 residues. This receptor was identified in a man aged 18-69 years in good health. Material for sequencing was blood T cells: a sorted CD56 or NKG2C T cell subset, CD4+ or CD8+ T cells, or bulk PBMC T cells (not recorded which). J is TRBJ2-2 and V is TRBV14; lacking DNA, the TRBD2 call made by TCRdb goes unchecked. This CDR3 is CASSPGLAGPNTGELFF.